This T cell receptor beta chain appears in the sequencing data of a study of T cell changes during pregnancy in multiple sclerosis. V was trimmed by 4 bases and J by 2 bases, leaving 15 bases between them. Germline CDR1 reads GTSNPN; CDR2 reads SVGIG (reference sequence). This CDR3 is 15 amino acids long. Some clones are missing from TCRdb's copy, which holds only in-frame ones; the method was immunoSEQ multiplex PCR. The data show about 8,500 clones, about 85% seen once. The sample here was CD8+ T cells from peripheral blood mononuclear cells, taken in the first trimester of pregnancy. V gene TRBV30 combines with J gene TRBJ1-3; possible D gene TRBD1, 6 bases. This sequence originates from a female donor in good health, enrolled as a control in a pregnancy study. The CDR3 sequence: CAWKRSTGPGNTIYF. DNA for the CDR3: TGTGCCTGGAAAAGATCGACAGGACCTGGAAACACCATATATTTT.